These T cell receptor beta chains were read from a single sample in a study of cytomegalovirus exposure and HLA in healthy donors. The table came from immunoSEQ multiplex PCR; TCRdb's copy has only in-frame clones and leaves some out. The table has under 250,000 clones, 82% seen once; the top ten hold 2.5% to 3%. Sequenced sample: PBMCs. These receptors originate from a woman aged 40 to 50 in good health and CMV-seronegative. The CDR3 runs from the conserved cysteine through the conserved F or W. Each record gives: clone size, V gene, D gene, J gene, CDR3 DNA, CDR3 protein. D genes are given only for firm matches. Clone size, where shown, is once, few, many, or a class for clones that have expanded.

NA,TRBV7-8,NA,TRBJ2-1,TGTGCCAGCAGCTTAAGGATTTCGGAGGGCCCCTACAATGAGCAGTTCTTC,CASSLRISEGPYNEQFF
NA,TRBV5-8,TRBD2,TRBJ2-7,TGTGCCAGCAGCTTGGGTGGTAGCGGGAGGATGGTCGAGCAGTACTTC,CASSLGGSGRMVEQYF
NA,TRBV29-1,TRBD1,TRBJ2-7,TGCAGCGGTAAAAGGGGGCCCTACGAGCAGTACTTC,CSGKRGPYEQYF
NA,TRBV7-9,NA,TRBJ2-7,TGTTCCATCCTCGACGTCGGCCCTTTAGCTCGGGGGTACGAGCAGTACTTC,CSILDVGPLARGYEQYF
NA,TRBV6-5,TRBD2,TRBJ2-5,TGTGCCAGCAGTTACTTCGGACTAGCTGGCGAGACCCAGTACTTC,CASSYFGLAGETQYF
NA,TRBV30,TRBD2,TRBJ2-7,TGTGCCTGGAGTGTACGTATACTAGCGGGAGGGTACGAGCAGTACTTC,CAWSVRILAGGYEQYF
few,TRBV19,NA,TRBJ1-5,TGTGCCAGTAATTGGGGATCCGGAGGTCAGCCCCAGCATTTT,CASNWGSGGQPQHF
NA,TRBV5-1,NA,TRBJ2-3,TGCGCCAGCAGCTTGGCCGTCGGGGCAGATACGCAGTATTTT,CASSLAVGADTQYF
NA,TRBV2,TRBD1,TRBJ2-4,TGTGCCAGCAGTGGAACAGGGGGCGGGAACATTCAGTACTTC,CASSGTGGGNIQYF
NA,TRBV27,NA,TRBJ1-1,TGTGCCAGCAGTTTATCACCTATGACTGAAGCTTTCTTT,CASSLSPMTEAFF
few,TRBV4-2,TRBD2,TRBJ2-2,TGTGCCAGCAGCCAAGCTACCTCGACAGGGCCTCGACTAGCGGTTTACACCGGGGAGCTGTTTTTT,CASSQATSTGPRLAVYTGELFF
NA,TRBV7-9,TRBD1,TRBJ1-4,TGTGCCAGCAGCAACAACCGCAGGACAGGGGATGAAAAACTGTTTTTT,CASSNNRRTGDEKLFF
NA,TRBV10-3,TRBD2,TRBJ2-3,TGTGCCATCAGGCCGGGACTAGCGGGAGGTTTAGCAGATACGCAGTATTTT,CAIRPGLAGGLADTQYF
NA,TRBV19,TRBD1,TRBJ2-7,TGTGCCAGTAGTATAGGAGGACAGGGCTACGAGCAGTACTTC,CASSIGGQGYEQYF
NA,TRBV21-1,NA,TRBJ2-6,TGTGCCAGCAGTAAAAAGGACGGGACAGGGTGGAAAGGGGCCAACGTCCTGACTTTC,CASSKKDGTGWKGANVLTF
NA,TRBV5-7,NA,TRBJ1-3,TGTGCCAGCAGCTTGACTCTTGGGCACCAGAAAACTGGAAACACCATATATTTT,CASSLTLGHQKTGNTIYF
NA,TRBV18,TRBD2,TRBJ2-3,TGTGCCAGCTCTTCTAAACCGGGACTAGGCACAGATACGCAGTATTTT,CASSSKPGLGTDTQYF
NA,TRBV4-1,NA,TRBJ1-6,TGCGCCAGCAGCCAAGAATTAGAGGGAGGCTCACCCCTCCACTTT,CASSQELEGGSPLHF
NA,TRBV5-1,TRBD1,TRBJ2-4,TGCGCCAGCAGCCGACAGGGGACTTCAAACATTCAGTACTTC,CASSRQGTSNIQYF
NA,TRBV4-2,NA,TRBJ2-7,TGTGCCAGCAGCCAAGAAGGCCTAGGCGACTACGAGCAGTACTTC,CASSQEGLGDYEQYF
NA,TRBV9,TRBD2,TRBJ2-1,TGTGCCAGCAGCCCACTAGCGGTAAGCTCCTACAATGAGCAGTTCTTC,CASSPLAVSSYNEQFF
NA,TRBV19,NA,TRBJ1-4,TGTGCCAGCGTAGGAAACAGAGCAACTAATGAAAAACTGTTTTTT,CASVGNRATNEKLFF
NA,TRBV7-3,TRBD2,TRBJ2-1,TGTGCCAGCAGCTCTCTAGCGGGAGCGGTGGGGAATGAGCAGTTCTTC,CASSSLAGAVGNEQFF
NA,TRBV5-6,NA,TRBJ2-3,TGTGCCAGCAGCATATCCTGGACTAGCACAGATACGCAGTATTTT,CASSISWTSTDTQYF